This TCR beta chain was sequenced during a study of identical twins. Study-wide results and limits: There is a chance that invariant MAIT and iNKT cells partially muddied zero-insertion analyses.

This clonotype was seen a few times. The antigen remains undetermined. Template switching, a step in the protocol, added a universal primer site, and cDNA carried unique molecular identifiers. TCRdb analysed the 5' RACE reads with MiXCR anew, one entry per CDR3 protein. This repertoire shows 300,000 to 350,000 distinct CDR3 sequences, over 9% found once; its top ten account for approximately 7.6%. A further study also used this sample, focusing on yellow fever vaccine responses in identical twins.

The TCR was taken from a young woman in good health. Sequencing was done on a sample of CD8+ T cells sorted from blood.

The CDR3 reads CASSGAAGRLEYGYTF. In nucleotides, the CDR3 is TGTGCCAGCAGTGGGGCAGCCGGGAGGTTGGAGTATGGCTACACCTTC. The chain uses TRBV2 and TRBJ1-2; D not certain. V lost 4 bases to trimming and J lost 5 bases, with 20 bases between them. The CDR3 is 16 amino acids. CDR1 is SNHLY and CDR2 is FYNNEI in the germline V gene. Together with reference TRBV2 and TRBJ1-2, the CDR3 gives the full variable domain: EPEVTQTPSHQVTQMGQEVILRCVPISNHLYFYWYRQILGQKVEFLVSFYNNEISEKSEIFDDQFSVERPDGSNFTLKIRSTKLEDSAMYFCASSGAAGRLEYGYTFGSGTRLTVV.